Below are 28 T cell receptor beta chains sequenced from a single sample in a study of blood T cell repertoires in COVID-19. Repertoires were generated with immunoSEQ multiplex PCR, while TCRdb's copy carries only in-frame clones and drops some. The sample lists 150,000 to 200,000 clones, around 89% occurring once. Sample: peripheral blood. The receptor set was obtained from a human donor in a cohort sampled during active COVID-19.

The chain links TRBV27 to TRBJ1-2; TRBD1 is a possible D gene (6 bases). The CDR3 runs 13 residues. Trimming shortened V by 4 bases and J by 5 bases, and 11 bases separated the two germline ends. Germline loops: CDR1 MNHEY, CDR2 SMNVEV (reference sequence). The CDR3 protein is CASSSKGVYGYTF. CDR3 DNA: TGTGCCAGCAGTTCCAAGGGGGTGTATGGCTACACCTTC.

V and J are TRBV5-4 and TRBJ1-5; possibly TRBD1 for D (6 bases). Trimming pared 2 bases from V and 6 bases from J, leaving 12 bases between. Per germline, CDR1 SGHNT and CDR2 YYREEE (reference sequence). The CDR3 is made up of 14 amino acids. The CDR3 here is CASSFQGSGQPQHF. The CDR3 DNA follows: TGTGCCAGCAGCTTTCAGGGGTCAGGTCAGCCCCAGCATTTT.

The gene calls are TRBV18 and TRBJ2-3; 10 bases are a match to TRBD1. Trimming removed 0 bases from V and 6 bases from J; junction bases left unmatched: 6. The CDR3 length is 16 residues. The germline V gene encodes CDR1 KGHSH and CDR2 LQKENI. The CDR3: CASSPPVGQGLDTQYF. CDR3 coding DNA: TGTGCCAGCTCACCACCGGTGGGACAGGGGTTGGATACGCAGTATTTT.

The rearrangement uses TRBV7-6 and TRBJ2-3; D perhaps matches TRBD2 (7 bases). Germline V lookup: CDR1 SGHVS, CDR2 FNYEAQ. V lost 4 bases and J 0 bases, leaving 23 bases between the germline ends. This CDR3 has 19 amino acids. The CDR3 coding sequence is TGTGCCAGCAGCTCCCACTTCAAAGGCAGGGGACTAAGCACAGATACGCAGTATTTT. This gives the protein CASSSHFKGRGLSTDTQYF. Full variable domain (remainder filled in from reference TRBV7-6 and TRBJ2-3): GAGVSQSPRYKVTKRGQDVALRCDPISGHVSLYWYRQALGQGPEFLTYFNYEAQQDKSGLPNDRFSAERPEGSISTLTIQRTEQRDSAMYRCASSSHFKGRGLSTDTQYFGPGTRLTVL.

The rearrangement joins TRBV5-1 to TRBJ2-3; 9 nucleotides agree with TRBD1. Germline V gives CDR1 SGHRS, CDR2 YFSETQ. This CDR3 has 14 amino acids. J lost 3 bases, V lost 7 bases, and 6 bases had no gene match. The CDR3 coding sequence is TGCGCCAGCCGGGACAGGGTCGTGACAGATACGCAGTATTTT. Its protein product is CASRDRVVTDTQYF.

V usage is TRBV5-1 and J usage is TRBJ2-7; 10 nucleotides agree with TRBD2. Germline V gene sequence: CDR1 SGHRS, CDR2 YFSETQ. V dropped 2 bases and J dropped 2; count of bases not matched to a gene: 10. This CDR3 region has 17 residues. The CDR3 loop reads CASSFRTSGEYTYEQYF. Written as DNA, the CDR3 is TGCGCCAGCAGCTTCCGGACTAGCGGAGAATACACCTACGAGCAGTACTTC.

The chain joins TRBV6-1 to TRBJ1-2; D is possibly TRBD1 (5 bases). V dropped 2 bases and J dropped 8 bases, with 12 bases sitting between them. The CDR3 has 13 residues. Germline-derived CDR1 and CDR2 are MNHNS and SASEGT. The CDR3 DNA reads TGTGCCAGCAGTGAATTGAGGGGAGGCGGCTACACCTTC. Translated: CASSELRGGGYTF.

This chain uses TRBV28 with TRBJ2-7; TRBD2 agrees at 9 bases. Germline V gene data show CDR1 as MDHEN and CDR2 as SYDVKM. The CDR3 loop spans 13 amino acids. V lost 10 bases, J lost 4 bases, and 8 bases stayed unmatched. Written as DNA, the CDR3 is TGTGCCACCCTTAGCGGGAGTTTTTACGAGCAGTACTTC. Protein: CATLSGSFYEQYF.

V gene TRBV7-2 combines with J gene TRBJ2-7; 12 positions match TRBD2. Germline CDR1 reads SGHTA; CDR2 reads FQGNSA. J gave up 4 bases and V 4 bases, and 5 bases lay outside the gene matches. The CDR3 has 15 residues. CDR3 DNA: TGTGCCAGCAGCTCCCGGACTAGCGGGGTGTACGAGCAGTACTTC. This translates into CASSSRTSGVYEQYF.

This clone was seen only a few times. CDR3 residues: CASSPQGNYGYTF. The CDR3 DNA follows: TGTGCCAGCAGCCCCCAGGGGAACTATGGCTACACCTTC. The chain combines TRBV7-9 with TRBJ1-2, with D perhaps matching TRBD1 (6 bases). CDR1 is SEHNR, CDR2 FQNEAQ, per germline (reference sequence). CDR3 length: 13 residues. V gave up 5 bases and J gave up 2 bases, with 9 bases separating them.

V usage is TRBV5-1 and J usage is TRBJ2-1; 7 bases fit TRBD1. The V segment lost 4 bases and the J segment 0 bases; nucleotides outside the gene matches: 7. In germline, CDR1 is SGHRS, CDR2 YFSETQ. The CDR3 has 16 amino acids. This CDR3 is CASSLEGQSSYNEQFF. CDR3 DNA sequence: TGCGCCAGCAGCCTAGAGGGACAGAGCTCCTACAATGAGCAGTTCTTC.

Comment on this clone: This sample includes further DNA sequences coding for the same CDR3. V usage is TRBV3-1 (or the pseudogene TRBV3-2) and J usage is TRBJ2-1; 13 nucleotides align to TRBD2. The CDR3 sequence is 16 residues long. Germline lookup yields CDR1 LGHDT and CDR2 YNNKEL (reference sequence). The J segment lost 4 bases and the V segment lost 6 bases, leaving 6 bases of the junction unmatched. Here the CDR3 reads CASSPRTSGGYNEQFF. The CDR3 DNA sequence: TGTGCCAGCAGTCCTCGGACTAGCGGGGGTTACAATGAGCAGTTCTTC.

The chain employs TRBV5-1 and TRBJ2-2; 9 bases are a match to TRBD2. Germline assignment: CDR1 SGHRS and CDR2 YFSETQ. V lost 1 base, J lost 5 bases, and 15 bases stayed unmatched. The CDR3 length is 19 residues. CDR3 sequence: CASSLRGASGTSRTGELFF. CDR3 coding DNA: TGCGCCAGCAGCTTGAGGGGAGCCTCCGGGACTAGCAGAACCGGGGAGCTGTTTTTT. The full variable domain, in which reference TRBV5-1 and TRBJ2-2 provide the parts outside the CDR3, is KAGVTQTPRYLIKTRGQQVTLSCSPISGHRSVSWYQQTPGQGLQFLFEYFSETQRNKGNFPGRFSGRQFSNSRSEMNVSTLELGDSALYLCASSLRGASGTSRTGELFFGEGSRLTVL.

This chain uses TRBV7-2 with TRBJ2-4; possibly TRBD1 for D (5 bases). V shed 2 bases and J shed 2 bases, with 7 bases lying between them. The CDR3 has 14 residues. The V gene's germline CDR1 is SGHTA and CDR2 FQGNSA. The CDR3 loop is CASSLSGTKNIQYF. The CDR3 bases are TGTGCCAGCAGCTTATCAGGGACCAAAAACATTCAGTACTTC.

The chain combines TRBV19 with TRBJ2-1; 12 positions agree with TRBD1. V shed 9 bases, J shed 8 bases, and the junction held 5 bases outside the gene matches. Germline V CDR1 and CDR2: LNHDA, SQIVND (reference sequence). The CDR3 length is 13 residues. CDR3 in amino acids: CASRDRGLHEQFF. DNA for the CDR3: TGTGCCAGCCGGGACAGGGGGCTTCATGAGCAGTTCTTC.

The rearrangement links TRBV7-9 to TRBJ2-7, with a tentative D call TRBD1 (6 bases). Trimming removed 5 bases from V and 5 bases from J, with 13 bases in between. The germline CDR1 and CDR2 sequences are SEHNR and FQNEAQ (reference sequence). This CDR3 is 13 amino acids long. CDR3 nucleotide sequence: TGTGCCAGCAGCAAACAGGGTACGGACGAGCAGTACTTC. Amino acids: CASSKQGTDEQYF.

J is TRBJ2-1 and V is TRBV14; D is ambiguous. The CDR3 runs 14 residues. In germline, CDR1 is SGHDN, CDR2 FVKESK. V lost 8 bases and J 8 bases, leaving 19 bases between the germline ends. The CDR3 nucleotides read TGTGCCAGCGGCAGCACGGGTAGCCTCTATGAGCAGTTCTTC. Amino acids: CASGSTGSLYEQFF. Filled out from reference TRBV14 and TRBJ2-1, the complete variable domain reads EAGVTQFPSHSVIEKGQTVTLRCDPISGHDNLYWYRRVMGKEIKFLLHFVKESKQDESGMPNNRFLAERTGGTYSTLKVQPAELEDSGVYFCASGSTGSLYEQFFGPGTRLTVL.

The CDR3 nucleotides are TGTGCCAGCTCACCAGTGGGAGTGGGCACAGATACGCAGTATTTT. Protein product: CASSPVGVGTDTQYF. The V call is TRBV18, the J call TRBJ2-3, with D perhaps matching TRBD2 (5 bases). Trimming removed 2 bases at V and 1 base at J, with 10 bases between. From germline, CDR1 is KGHSH and CDR2 LQKENI. The CDR3 length is 15 residues.

The rearrangement links TRBV9 to TRBJ2-3; TRBD2 aligns across 10 bases. The CDR3 is made up of 16 amino acids. V dropped 4 bases and J dropped 3; count of bases not matched to a gene: 8. CDR1 SGDLS and CDR2 YYNGEE come from the germline V gene. CDR3 protein: CASSPWSSGSTDTQYF. The CDR3, as DNA: TGTGCCAGCAGCCCATGGTCTAGCGGGAGTACAGATACGCAGTATTTT.

The genes are TRBV5-1 and TRBJ2-3; 11 positions agree with TRBD2. Germline CDR1 reads SGHRS; CDR2 reads YFSETQ. The CDR3 sequence is 15 residues long. The V segment lost 0 bases and the J segment 6 bases; nucleotides outside the gene matches: 3. CDR3 region: CASSLGTSGYDTQYF. The DNA of the CDR3 is TGCGCCAGCAGCTTGGGGACTAGCGGGTATGATACGCAGTATTTT.

This chain uses TRBV4-1 with TRBJ1-4; 9 nucleotides align to TRBD1. V lost 6 bases to trimming and J lost 2 bases; unmatched junction nucleotides: 19. Germline V CDR1 and CDR2: MGHRA, YSYEKL. The CDR3 extends over 20 amino acids. CDR3: CASSLNRDRVTALTNEKLFF. The CDR3 DNA is TGCGCCAGCAGTCTGAACCGGGACAGGGTTACCGCTTTGACTAATGAAAAACTGTTTTTT.

This clone was seen only a few times. The chain links TRBV7-8 to TRBJ1-2; TRBD1 is a possible D gene (6 bases). V gave up 6 bases and J gave up 8 bases, with 13 bases separating them. The CDR3 covers 12 residues. CDR1 and CDR2 from the germline V gene are SGHVS and FQNEAQ. CDR3 in DNA: TGTGCCAGCAGTCCCGGGGGGCGCGGCTACACCTTC. It encodes CASSPGGRGYTF.

The chain recombines TRBV28 with TRBJ1-5; 7 bases match TRBD1. Germline CDR1 and CDR2: MDHEN and SYDVKM. This CDR3 comprises 15 residues. The V segment lost 5 bases and the J segment 6 bases; nucleotides outside the gene matches: 10. The CDR3 coding sequence is TGTGCCAGCAGTCGAGACAGGGCCGGAGGTCAGCCCCAGCATTTT. Translated, it gives CASSRDRAGGQPQHF.

The V gene is TRBV5-1, the J gene TRBJ2-7; a weak D match, TRBD1 (6 bases). The germline V gene encodes CDR1 SGHRS and CDR2 YFSETQ. The CDR3 spans 16 residues. V lost 2 bases and J 4 bases, leaving 19 bases between the germline ends. The CDR3 sequence: CASSFRPDRSYYEQYF. CDR3 nucleotides: TGCGCCAGCAGCTTCAGGCCGGACAGATCATATTACGAGCAGTACTTC. Drawing the rest from reference TRBV5-1 and TRBJ2-7, the complete variable domain is KAGVTQTPRYLIKTRGQQVTLSCSPISGHRSVSWYQQTPGQGLQFLFEYFSETQRNKGNFPGRFSGRQFSNSRSEMNVSTLELGDSALYLCASSFRPDRSYYEQYFGPGTRLTVT.

This chain joins TRBV4-2 and TRBJ2-7; TRBD2 agrees at 8 bases. The CDR3 is made up of 15 amino acids. The trim removed 0 bases at V and 7 bases at J, leaving 8 bases unmatched. Germline lookup yields CDR1 LGHNA and CDR2 YNFKEQ. DNA of the CDR3: TGTGCCAGCAGCCAAGATCCCAGCGGGAGTTGGGAGCAGTACTTC. It codes for CASSQDPSGSWEQYF.

The CDR3 loop reads CASSYGRDSYEQYF. CDR3 nucleotides: TGTGCCAGCAGTTATGGCAGGGACTCCTACGAGCAGTACTTC. This chain links TRBV6-6 with TRBJ2-7, with D possibly TRBD1 on 5 matching bases. The CDR3 covers 14 residues. Germline-derived CDR1 and CDR2 are MNHNY and SVGAGI (reference sequence). Deletions cut 3 bases from V and 0 bases from J, with 9 bases between.

This clone was recorded once. The chain has TRBV12-3 or TRBV12-4 and TRBJ2-7, with a possible D match to TRBD1 (6 bases). Deletions cut 7 bases from V and 4 bases from J, with 14 bases between. The CDR3 consists of 13 residues. The CDR3 nucleotides read TGTGCCAGCACCATGACAGGCGTTTACGAGCAGTACTTC. The encoded protein is CASTMTGVYEQYF.

This chain links TRBV6-5 with TRBJ1-4; D gene ambiguous. Per germline, CDR1 MNHEY and CDR2 SVGAGI. CDR3 length: 11 amino acids. Trimming took off 6 bases at V and 8 bases at J, with 7 bases between the two ends. CDR3 loop: CASRQKEKLFF. CDR3 nucleotide sequence: TGTGCCAGCAGACAAAAAGAAAAACTGTTTTTT.